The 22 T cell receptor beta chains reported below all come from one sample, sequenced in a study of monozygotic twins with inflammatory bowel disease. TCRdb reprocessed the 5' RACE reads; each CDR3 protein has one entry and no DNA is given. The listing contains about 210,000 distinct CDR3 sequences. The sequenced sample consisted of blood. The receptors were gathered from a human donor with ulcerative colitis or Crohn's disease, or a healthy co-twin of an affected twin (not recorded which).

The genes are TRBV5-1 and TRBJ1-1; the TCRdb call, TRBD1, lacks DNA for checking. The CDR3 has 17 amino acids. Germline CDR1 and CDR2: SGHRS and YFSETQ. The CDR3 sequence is CASSSLPPGTVNTEAFF. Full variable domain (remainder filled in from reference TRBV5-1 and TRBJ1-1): KAGVTQTPRYLIKTRGQQVTLSCSPISGHRSVSWYQQTPGQGLQFLFEYFSETQRNKGNFPGRFSGRQFSNSRSEMNVSTLELGDSALYLCASSSLPPGTVNTEAFFGQGTRLTVV.

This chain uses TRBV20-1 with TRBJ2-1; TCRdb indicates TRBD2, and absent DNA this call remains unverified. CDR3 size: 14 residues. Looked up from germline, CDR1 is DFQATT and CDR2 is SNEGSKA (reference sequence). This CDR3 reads CSAPRDQSYNEQFF.

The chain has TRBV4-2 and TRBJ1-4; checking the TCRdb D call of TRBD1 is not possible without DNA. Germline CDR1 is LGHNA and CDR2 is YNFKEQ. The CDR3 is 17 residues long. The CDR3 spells CASSQDPGGSTNEKLFF.

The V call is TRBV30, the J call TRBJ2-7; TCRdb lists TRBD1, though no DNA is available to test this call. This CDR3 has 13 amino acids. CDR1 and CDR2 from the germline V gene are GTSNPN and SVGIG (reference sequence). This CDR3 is CAWSRGLSYEQYF.

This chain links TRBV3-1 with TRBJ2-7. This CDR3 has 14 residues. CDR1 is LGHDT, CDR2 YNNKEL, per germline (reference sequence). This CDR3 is CASSPTILTYEQYF.

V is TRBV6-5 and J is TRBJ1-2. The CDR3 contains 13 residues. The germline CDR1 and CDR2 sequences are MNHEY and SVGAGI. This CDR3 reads CASSPLLGYGYTF.

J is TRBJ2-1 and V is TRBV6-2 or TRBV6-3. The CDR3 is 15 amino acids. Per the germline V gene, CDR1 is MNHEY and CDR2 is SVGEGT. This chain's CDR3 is CASSRLRQKPNEQFF.

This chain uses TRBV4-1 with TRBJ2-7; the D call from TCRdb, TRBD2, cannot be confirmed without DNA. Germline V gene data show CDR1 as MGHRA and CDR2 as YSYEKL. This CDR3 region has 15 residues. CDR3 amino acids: CASSPTSGFSYEQYF.

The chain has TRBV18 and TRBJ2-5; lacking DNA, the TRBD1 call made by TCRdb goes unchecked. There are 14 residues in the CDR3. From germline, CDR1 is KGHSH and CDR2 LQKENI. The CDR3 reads CASSHWTGEETQYF. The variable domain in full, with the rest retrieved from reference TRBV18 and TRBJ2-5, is NAGVMQNPRHLVRRRGQEARLRCSPMKGHSHVYWYRQLPEEGLKFMVYLQKENIIDESGMPKERFSAEFPKEGPSILRIQQVVRGDSAAYFCASSHWTGEETQYFGPGTRLLVL.

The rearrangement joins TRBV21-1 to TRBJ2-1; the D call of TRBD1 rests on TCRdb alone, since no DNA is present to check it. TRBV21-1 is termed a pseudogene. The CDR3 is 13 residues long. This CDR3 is CASKGGPSNEQFF.

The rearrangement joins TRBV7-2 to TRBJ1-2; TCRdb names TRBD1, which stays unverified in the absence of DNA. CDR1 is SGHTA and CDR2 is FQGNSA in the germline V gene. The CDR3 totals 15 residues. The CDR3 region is CASSGQGTVLGSYTF.

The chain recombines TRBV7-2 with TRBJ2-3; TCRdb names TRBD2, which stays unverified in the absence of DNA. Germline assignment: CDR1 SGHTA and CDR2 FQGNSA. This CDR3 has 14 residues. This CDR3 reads CASSRGLNTDTQYF.

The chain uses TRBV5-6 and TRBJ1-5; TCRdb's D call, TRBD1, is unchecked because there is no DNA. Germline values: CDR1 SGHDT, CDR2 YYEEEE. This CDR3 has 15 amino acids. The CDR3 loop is CASSLSSRDAQPQHF.

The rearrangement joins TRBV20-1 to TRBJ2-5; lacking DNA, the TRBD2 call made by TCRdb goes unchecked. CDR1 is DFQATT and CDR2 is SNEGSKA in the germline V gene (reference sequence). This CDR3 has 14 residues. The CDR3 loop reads CSAIPGTSEETQYF.

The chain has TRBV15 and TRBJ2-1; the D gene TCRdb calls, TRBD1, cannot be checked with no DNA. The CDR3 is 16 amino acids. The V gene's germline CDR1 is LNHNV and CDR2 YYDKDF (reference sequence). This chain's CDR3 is CATSRRTGGPEDEQFF.

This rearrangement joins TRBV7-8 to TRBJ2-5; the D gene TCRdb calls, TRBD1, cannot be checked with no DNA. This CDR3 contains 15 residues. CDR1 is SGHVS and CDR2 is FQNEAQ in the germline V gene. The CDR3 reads CASSFIQGSWETQYF.

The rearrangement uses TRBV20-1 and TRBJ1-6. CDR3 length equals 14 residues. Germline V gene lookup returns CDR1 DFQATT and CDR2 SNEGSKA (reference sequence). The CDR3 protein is CSAKMTPHNSPLHF.

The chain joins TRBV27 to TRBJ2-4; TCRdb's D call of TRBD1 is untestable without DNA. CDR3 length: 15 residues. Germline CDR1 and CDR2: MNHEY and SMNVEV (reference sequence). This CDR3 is CASSLWGEKGNIQYF.

The CDR3 sequence is CASSLDPGRVGTEAFF. The gene calls are TRBV28 and TRBJ1-1. Germline lookup yields CDR1 MDHEN and CDR2 SYDVKM. The CDR3 loop spans 16 amino acids.

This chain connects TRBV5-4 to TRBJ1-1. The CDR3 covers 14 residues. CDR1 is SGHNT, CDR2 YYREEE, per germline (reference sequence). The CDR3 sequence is CASSLVGMNTEAFF.

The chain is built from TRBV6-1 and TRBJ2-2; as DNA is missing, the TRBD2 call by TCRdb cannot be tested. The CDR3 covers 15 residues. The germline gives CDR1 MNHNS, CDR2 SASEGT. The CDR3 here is CASGPQVGNTGELFF.

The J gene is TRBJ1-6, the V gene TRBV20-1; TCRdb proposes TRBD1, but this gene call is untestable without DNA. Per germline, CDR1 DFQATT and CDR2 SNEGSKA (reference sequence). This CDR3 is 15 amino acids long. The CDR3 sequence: CSARDGNRGNSPLHF.